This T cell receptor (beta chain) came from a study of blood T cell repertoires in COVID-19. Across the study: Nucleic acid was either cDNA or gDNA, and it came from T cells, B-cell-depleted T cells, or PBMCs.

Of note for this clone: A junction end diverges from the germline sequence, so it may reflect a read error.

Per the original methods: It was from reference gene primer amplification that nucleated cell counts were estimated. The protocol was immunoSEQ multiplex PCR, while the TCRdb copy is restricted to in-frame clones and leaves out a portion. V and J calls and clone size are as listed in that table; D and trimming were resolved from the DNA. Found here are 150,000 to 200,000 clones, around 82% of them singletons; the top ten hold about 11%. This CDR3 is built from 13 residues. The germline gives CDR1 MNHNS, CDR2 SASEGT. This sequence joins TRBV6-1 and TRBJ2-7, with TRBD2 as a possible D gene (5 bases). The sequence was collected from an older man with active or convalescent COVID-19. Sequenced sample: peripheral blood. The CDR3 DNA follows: TGTGCCAGCGGTGAGCGGCAGTTCTACGAGCAGTACTTC. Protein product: CASGERQFYEQYF.